This T cell receptor (beta chain) was sequenced during a study of blood T cell repertoires in COVID-19. About the study: From T cells, B-cell-depleted T cells, or PBMCs came the material, which was cDNA or gDNA.

Sequencing used immunoSEQ multiplex PCR; TCRdb keeps in-frame clones, though not all of them. The table records 70,000 or so clones, about nine tenths of them present only once. There are 13 residues in the CDR3. V was trimmed by 6 bases and J by 8 bases, leaving 14 bases between them. Germline V gene data show CDR1 as SGHDT and CDR2 as YYEEEE. V is TRBV5-6 and J is TRBJ1-4; a weak D match, TRBD1 (5 bases). Sequencing was carried out using peripheral blood. The TCR comes from a man aged 45-60 years with acute or convalescent COVID-19. CDR3 sequence reads: CASTRRGWEKLFF. The CDR3 nucleotides read TGTGCCAGCACTAGGAGGGGCTGGGAAAAACTGTTTTTT.